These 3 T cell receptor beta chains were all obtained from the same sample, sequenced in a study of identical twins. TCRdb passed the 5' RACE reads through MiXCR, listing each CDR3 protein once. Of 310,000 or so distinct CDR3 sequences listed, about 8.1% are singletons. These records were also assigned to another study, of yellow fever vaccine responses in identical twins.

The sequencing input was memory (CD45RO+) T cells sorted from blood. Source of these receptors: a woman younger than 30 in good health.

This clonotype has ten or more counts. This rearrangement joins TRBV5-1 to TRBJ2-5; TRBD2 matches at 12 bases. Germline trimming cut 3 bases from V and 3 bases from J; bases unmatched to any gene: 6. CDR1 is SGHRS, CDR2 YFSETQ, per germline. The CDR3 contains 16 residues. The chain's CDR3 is CASSYGLAGLEETQYF. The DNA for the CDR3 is TGCGCCAGCAGCTACGGACTAGCGGGATTAGAAGAGACCCAGTACTTC. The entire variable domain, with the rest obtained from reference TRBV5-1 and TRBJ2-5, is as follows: KAGVTQTPRYLIKTRGQQVTLSCSPISGHRSVSWYQQTPGQGLQFLFEYFSETQRNKGNFPGRFSGRQFSNSRSEMNVSTLELGDSALYLCASSYGLAGLEETQYFGPGTRLLVL.

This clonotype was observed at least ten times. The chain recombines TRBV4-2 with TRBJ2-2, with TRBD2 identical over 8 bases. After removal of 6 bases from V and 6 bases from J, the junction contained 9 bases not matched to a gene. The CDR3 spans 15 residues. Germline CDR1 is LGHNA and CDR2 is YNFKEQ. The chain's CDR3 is CASSTSGGGSGELFF. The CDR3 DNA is TGTGCCAGCAGTACAAGCGGGGGAGGCTCCGGGGAGCTGTTTTTT.

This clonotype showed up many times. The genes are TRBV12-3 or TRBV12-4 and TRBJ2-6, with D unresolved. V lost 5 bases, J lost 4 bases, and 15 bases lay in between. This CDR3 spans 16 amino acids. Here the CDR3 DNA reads TGTGCCAGCAGTGAGAGATGGGTTCGGGGGGCCAACGTCCTGACTTTC. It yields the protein CASSERWVRGANVLTF.